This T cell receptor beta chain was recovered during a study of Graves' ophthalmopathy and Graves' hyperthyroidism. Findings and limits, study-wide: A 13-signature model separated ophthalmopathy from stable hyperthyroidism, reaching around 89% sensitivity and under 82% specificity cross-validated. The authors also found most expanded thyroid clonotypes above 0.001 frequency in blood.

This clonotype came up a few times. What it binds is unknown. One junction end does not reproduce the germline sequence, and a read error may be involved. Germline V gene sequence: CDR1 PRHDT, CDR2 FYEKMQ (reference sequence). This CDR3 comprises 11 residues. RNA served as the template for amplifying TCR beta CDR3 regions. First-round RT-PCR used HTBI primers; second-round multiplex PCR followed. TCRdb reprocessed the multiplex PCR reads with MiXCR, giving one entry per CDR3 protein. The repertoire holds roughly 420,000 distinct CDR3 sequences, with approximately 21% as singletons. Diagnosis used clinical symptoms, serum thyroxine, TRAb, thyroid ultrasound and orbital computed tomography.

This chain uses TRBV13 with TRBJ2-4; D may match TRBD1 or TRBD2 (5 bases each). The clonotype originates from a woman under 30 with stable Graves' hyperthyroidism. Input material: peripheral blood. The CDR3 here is CASSFLGEKFF. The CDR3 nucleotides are TGTGCCAGCAGCTTCCTGGGGGAGAAGTTCTTC.